The 29 T cell receptor beta chains listed next were all sequenced from one sample in a study of blood T cell repertoires in COVID-19. Data came from immunoSEQ multiplex PCR; TCRdb stores just in-frame clones and leaves some out. Among 90,000 to 150,000 clones listed, 81% were seen once. The sequenced material came from peripheral blood. These receptors all stem from a human donor in a cohort sampled during active COVID-19.

This clone was counted a single time. The CDR3 DNA is TGTGCCAGCAGGACGGACACCTATAATTCACCCCTCCACTTT. Translated, it gives CASRTDTYNSPLHF. The chain links TRBV6-5 to TRBJ1-6; weak D call: TRBD1 (5 bases). The CDR3 totals 14 residues. From germline, CDR1 is MNHEY and CDR2 SVGAGI. V was trimmed by 6 bases and J by 2 bases, leaving 8 bases between them.

The genes are TRBV6-5 and TRBJ1-2; D might be TRBD1 (6 bases). Germline V gene sequence: CDR1 MNHEY, CDR2 SVGAGI. V lost 5 bases and J lost 4, with 14 bases in between. This CDR3 is 14 amino acids long. The CDR3 spells CASSTPTGPYGYTF. The CDR3 DNA reads TGTGCCAGCAGTACACCGACAGGTCCCTATGGCTACACCTTC.

This clone has a single count. The chain joins TRBV7-9 to TRBJ2-7; 9 bases map to TRBD1. V lost 5 bases to trimming and J lost 4 bases; unmatched junction nucleotides: 6. Germline V gene sequence: CDR1 SEHNR, CDR2 FQNEAQ (reference sequence). The CDR3 is 14 residues long. CDR3 region: CASSAGTGIYEQYF. CDR3 DNA: TGTGCCAGCAGCGCCGGGACAGGGATTTACGAGCAGTACTTC. The whole variable domain, remainder taken from reference TRBV7-9 and TRBJ2-7, is DTGVSQNPRHKITKRGQNVTFRCDPISEHNRLYWYRQTLGQGPEFLTYFQNEAQLEKSRLLSDRFSAERPKGSFSTLEIQRTEQGDSAMYLCASSAGTGIYEQYFGPGTRLTVT.

CDR3 coding DNA: TGTGCCAGCACTCAGGGCGTGAACACTGAAGCTTTCTTT. This translates into CASTQGVNTEAFF. The chain links TRBV6-4 to TRBJ1-1; perhaps TRBD1 as D (5 bases). V lost 7 bases and J 0 bases, leaving 9 bases between the germline ends. Germline assignment: CDR1 MRHNA and CDR2 SNTAGT. The CDR3 contains 13 residues.

The rearrangement links TRBV6-6 to TRBJ2-7; 9 bases agree with TRBD2. Germline V CDR1 and CDR2: MNHNY, SVGAGI (reference sequence). The CDR3 totals 15 residues. The junction had 7 bases not matched to a gene; V was cut back by 6 bases and J by 1 base. Here the CDR3 reads CASRSQTSGSYEQYF. The CDR3 DNA follows: TGTGCCAGCAGGAGCCAGACTAGCGGTTCCTACGAGCAGTACTTC.

The V gene is TRBV28, the J gene TRBJ2-7, with D perhaps matching TRBD2 (5 bases). CDR3 length: 15 residues. V lost 4 bases and J lost 0, with 13 bases in between. Per germline, CDR1 MDHEN and CDR2 SYDVKM. CDR3 nucleotide sequence: TGTGCCAGCAGTTACCGGACTCCGAGCTCCTACGAGCAGTACTTC. It yields the protein CASSYRTPSSYEQYF.

The genes are TRBV6-2 or TRBV6-3 and TRBJ2-5; 10 nucleotides line up with TRBD1. Germline V gives CDR1 MNHEY, CDR2 SVGEGT. Trimming cost V 2 bases and J 1 base; bases outside gene matches: 13. The CDR3 is made up of 19 amino acids. CDR3 DNA: TGTGCCAGCAGTTACGATTTCCGGGACAGGGGCCCTATCCAAGAGACCCAGTACTTC. It translates to CASSYDFRDRGPIQETQYF.

V gene TRBV6-5 combines with J gene TRBJ1-3; 7 positions agree with TRBD1. Trimming at V came to 6 bases and at J to 0 bases, leaving 5 bases not matched to a gene. The CDR3 sequence is 15 residues long. CDR1 and CDR2 (germline): MNHEY, SVGAGI. This CDR3 reads CASRAGTASGNTIYF. DNA of the CDR3: TGTGCCAGCAGGGCCGGGACAGCCTCTGGAAACACCATATATTTT.

This clone was found once. The CDR3 sequence: CASSAGGGPDSPLHF. The DNA of the CDR3 is TGCGCCAGCAGCGCGGGGGGGGGCCCCGATTCACCCCTCCACTTT. The chain recombines TRBV5-1 with TRBJ1-6, with D tentatively TRBD1 (6 bases). The V end lost 4 bases, the J end lost 8 bases, and 16 bases lay between the germline ends. The CDR3 consists of 15 residues. Per germline, CDR1 SGHRS and CDR2 YFSETQ.

V is TRBV2 and J is TRBJ1-2, with D tentatively TRBD1 (5 bases). Germline lookup yields CDR1 SNHLY and CDR2 FYNNEI. The CDR3 contains 15 residues. The V end was cut by 2 bases, the J end by 8 bases, with 18 bases between. This CDR3 reads CASSESQGDLMGYTF. CDR3 nucleotides: TGTGCCAGCAGTGAAAGCCAGGGTGATCTTATGGGCTACACCTTC. Full variable domain (outside the CDR3, taken from reference TRBV2 and TRBJ1-2): EPEVTQTPSHQVTQMGQEVILRCVPISNHLYFYWYRQILGQKVEFLVSFYNNEISEKSEIFDDQFSVERPDGSNFTLKIRSTKLEDSAMYFCASSESQGDLMGYTFGSGTRLTVV.

The chain is built from TRBV19 and TRBJ2-7; no firm D call. Germline V gene lookup returns CDR1 LNHDA and CDR2 SQIVND (reference sequence). CDR3 length: 14 amino acids. Trimming shortened V by 6 bases and J by 0 bases, and 12 bases separated the two germline ends. CDR3 nucleotides: TGTGCCAGTAGCCTAACAGCCTACTCCTACGAGCAGTACTTC. It specifies CASSLTAYSYEQYF.

The rearrangement links TRBV30 to TRBJ1-2; 9 bases are shared with TRBD1. The germline gives CDR1 GTSNPN, CDR2 SVGIG (reference sequence). With V trimmed by 1 base and J by 2 bases, 5 bases remained unmatched. The CDR3 extends over 15 amino acids. The CDR3 sequence: CAWSGPGTGNYGYTF. DNA of the CDR3: TGTGCCTGGAGTGGTCCCGGGACAGGGAACTATGGCTACACCTTC.

The chain combines TRBV28 with TRBJ1-1; TRBD1 is a possible D gene (5 bases). Deletions cut 2 bases from V and 2 bases from J, with 12 bases between. Germline V CDR1 and CDR2: MDHEN, SYDVKM. The CDR3 has 15 amino acids. This CDR3 is CASSLGRGGNTEAFF. DNA for the CDR3: TGTGCCAGCAGTTTAGGAAGGGGAGGCAACACTGAAGCTTTCTTT. Full variable domain (rest looked up from reference TRBV28 and TRBJ1-1): DVKVTQSSRYLVKRTGEKVFLECVQDMDHENMFWYRQDPGLGLRLIYFSYDVKMKEKGDIPEGYSVSREKKERFSLILESASTNQTSMYLCASSLGRGGNTEAFFGQGTRLTVV.

This chain joins TRBV7-9 and TRBJ1-1; D call uncertain. The CDR3 length is 15 residues. Trimming removed 5 bases at V and 1 base at J, with 14 bases between. From germline, CDR1 is SEHNR and CDR2 FQNEAQ (reference sequence). The CDR3 region has the DNA TGTGCCAGCAGCCTCCCCGTCCAGAAGAACACTGAAGCTTTCTTT. Its translation: CASSLPVQKNTEAFF. The whole variable domain, remainder taken from reference TRBV7-9 and TRBJ1-1, is DTGVSQNPRHKITKRGQNVTFRCDPISEHNRLYWYRQTLGQGPEFLTYFQNEAQLEKSRLLSDRFSAERPKGSFSTLEIQRTEQGDSAMYLCASSLPVQKNTEAFFGQGTRLTVV.

The chain joins TRBV5-1 to TRBJ2-3; 7 bases match TRBD1. With V trimmed by 3 bases and J by 3 bases, 1 base remained unmatched. CDR3 size: 13 residues. From germline, CDR1 is SGHRS and CDR2 YFSETQ. The CDR3 spells CASSSQGTDTQYF. The DNA of the CDR3 is TGCGCCAGCAGCTCACAGGGGACAGATACGCAGTATTTT.

The rearrangement joins TRBV4-3 to TRBJ2-1; 9 bases fit TRBD2. Germline V gene lookup returns CDR1 LGHNA and CDR2 YSLEER. This CDR3 contains 13 residues. V gave up 1 base and J gave up 10 bases; unmatched junction bases: 2. The CDR3 spells CASSQATSGEQFF. CDR3 in DNA: TGCGCCAGCAGCCAAGCGACTAGCGGAGAGCAGTTCTTC.

DNA for the CDR3: TGTGCCAGCAGCTATCAGGCCCGCTATGGCTACACCTTC. Translation: CASSYQARYGYTF. The chain has TRBV5-6 and TRBJ1-2; D not resolved. This CDR3 comprises 13 residues. With 3 bases removed from V and 4 bases from J, the gap between germline ends came to 10 bases. CDR1 SGHDT and CDR2 YYEEEE come from the germline V gene.

As DNA, the CDR3 is TGTGCCAGCAGTATGGCGGGCATGAACACTGAAGCTTTCTTT. Its protein product is CASSMAGMNTEAFF. The rearrangement joins TRBV14 to TRBJ1-1; D uncertain. V lost 6 bases to trimming and J lost 0 bases, with 11 bases between them. CDR3 size: 14 residues. Germline V gives CDR1 SGHDN, CDR2 FVKESK.

J is TRBJ1-4 and V is TRBV5-1; maybe TRBD1 (6 bases). The CDR3 spans 15 residues. V lost 5 bases and J lost 2, with 13 bases in between. CDR1 SGHRS and CDR2 YFSETQ come from the germline V gene. CDR3 sequence reads: CASRPVGATNEKLFF. DNA for the CDR3: TGCGCCAGCAGGCCGGTGGGGGCGACTAATGAAAAACTGTTTTTT.

This CDR3 reads CASKELADNNEQFF. The CDR3 nucleotides are TGTGCCAGCAAGGAACTAGCGGACAACAATGAGCAGTTCTTC. The rearrangement uses TRBV6-5 and TRBJ2-1; 8 positions match TRBD2. CDR3 length equals 14 residues. With 7 bases clipped from V and 5 bases from J, the junction kept 7 bases outside the gene matches. The germline V gene has CDR1 MNHEY and CDR2 SVGAGI.

The CDR3 is CATSSLGTSGSYEQYF. The CDR3 coding sequence is TGTGCCACCAGCAGCCTCGGGACTAGCGGGAGCTACGAGCAGTACTTC. This chain joins TRBV15 and TRBJ2-7; 14 nucleotides line up with TRBD2. V dropped 3 bases and J dropped 3; count of bases not matched to a gene: 4. The length of the CDR3 is 16 residues. CDR1 and CDR2 from the germline V gene are LNHNV and YYDKDF (reference sequence).

The J gene is TRBJ1-1, the V gene TRBV5-4, with unresolved D. Trimming left V 4 bases short and J 0 bases short, with 7 bases between. From germline, CDR1 is SGHNT and CDR2 YYREEE (reference sequence). This CDR3 has 13 amino acids. The CDR3 loop is CASSETVNTEAFF. For the CDR3, the DNA is TGTGCCAGCAGCGAAACAGTGAACACTGAAGCTTTCTTT.

The rearrangement links TRBV18 to TRBJ2-7; D gene ambiguous. Germline V gene data show CDR1 as KGHSH and CDR2 as LQKENI. V was pared by 5 bases and J by 0 bases, with 11 bases between. The CDR3 is made up of 14 amino acids. In DNA, the CDR3 is TGTGCCAGCTCAAAGGAATCGGGCTCCTACGAGCAGTACTTC. Residues: CASSKESGSYEQYF.

This clone occurred a few times. The V and J genes are TRBV30 and TRBJ1-1; maybe TRBD1 (6 bases). Germline CDR1 is GTSNPN and CDR2 is SVGIG (reference sequence). The CDR3 consists of 12 residues. V dropped 5 bases and J dropped 1 base, with 8 bases sitting between them. The CDR3 region is CAWRGQNTEAFF. The CDR3 DNA reads as TGTGCCTGGCGGGGACAGAACACTGAAGCTTTCTTT.

The chain employs TRBV15 and TRBJ1-3; D uncertain. CDR3 length equals 14 residues. V was trimmed by 0 bases and J by 0 bases, leaving 3 bases between them. Germline V lookup: CDR1 LNHNV, CDR2 YYDKDF (reference sequence). The CDR3 DNA reads as TGTGCCACCAGCAGAGAGTACTCTGGAAACACCATATATTTT. Translating gives CATSREYSGNTIYF.

This chain connects TRBV6-5 to TRBJ2-6; D is possibly TRBD1 (6 bases). This CDR3 region has 15 residues. V lost 7 bases, J lost 0 bases, and 10 bases lay in between. Germline CDR1 reads MNHEY; CDR2 reads SVGAGI. The CDR3 DNA follows: TGTGCCAGCACAGGGGCCCTCTCTGGGGCCAACGTCCTGACTTTC. Translated: CASTGALSGANVLTF.

The rearrangement uses TRBV6-5 and TRBJ2-7; TRBD1 agrees at 9 bases. The trim removed 9 bases at V and 3 bases at J, leaving 12 bases unmatched. This CDR3 spans 15 amino acids. Germline assignment: CDR1 MNHEY and CDR2 SVGAGI. In DNA form, the CDR3 reads TGTGCCAGTCACAAGGCAGGGACAGGGAACTACGAGCAGTACTTC. This encodes CASHKAGTGNYEQYF.

V is TRBV7-2 and J is TRBJ2-7, with a tentative D call TRBD2 (5 bases). The V and J ends lost 4 bases and 0 bases respectively, with 7 bases between them. This CDR3 comprises 13 residues. Germline V gene sequence: CDR1 SGHTA, CDR2 FQGNSA. The CDR3 DNA is TGTGCCAGCAGCTACCGGGGCTCCTACGAGCAGTACTTC. Its protein is CASSYRGSYEQYF.

This clone was picked up a small number of times. The chain joins TRBV7-9 to TRBJ1-4; D is unresolved. The germline V gene encodes CDR1 SEHNR and CDR2 FQNEAQ (reference sequence). Trimming stripped 0 bases from V and 1 base from J, with 12 bases between. The CDR3 is 17 residues long. The CDR3 nucleotides are TGTGCCAGCAGCTTAGCCTATCCAAGACAAACTAATGAAAAACTGTTTTTT. Translated: CASSLAYPRQTNEKLFF. Full variable domain (remainder filled in from reference TRBV7-9 and TRBJ1-4): DTGVSQNPRHKITKRGQNVTFRCDPISEHNRLYWYRQTLGQGPEFLTYFQNEAQLEKSRLLSDRFSAERPKGSFSTLEIQRTEQGDSAMYLCASSLAYPRQTNEKLFFGSGTQLSVL.